This TCR beta chain was obtained from a study of T cells after somatic rescue of genetic block. The V and J ends lost 7 bases and 0 bases respectively, with 10 bases between them. Germline V gene data show CDR1 as MNHEY and CDR2 as SVGAGI. This CDR3 spans 14 amino acids. This table comes from immunoSEQ multiplex PCR, and its TCRdb copy is limited to in-frame clones, with some not included. The sample lists tens of thousands of clones, more than 90% occurring once. The sample consisted of peripheral blood mononuclear cells (PBMCs). This TCR came from a child less than two years old. This chain uses TRBV6-5 with TRBJ1-5, with D possibly matching TRBD1 (6 bases). Here the CDR3 reads CASNPDSSNQPQHF. The CDR3 nucleotides read TGTGCCAGCAACCCGGACAGTAGCAATCAGCCCCAGCATTTT.